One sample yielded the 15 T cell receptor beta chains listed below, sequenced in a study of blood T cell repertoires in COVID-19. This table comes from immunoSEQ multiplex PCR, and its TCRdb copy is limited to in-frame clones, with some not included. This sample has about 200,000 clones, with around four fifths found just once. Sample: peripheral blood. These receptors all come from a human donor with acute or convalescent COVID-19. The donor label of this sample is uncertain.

The CDR3: CASSPQGFARNEQFF. Written as DNA, the CDR3 is TGTGCCAGCAGCCCACAGGGGTTCGCGCGCAATGAGCAGTTCTTC. The chain links TRBV7-2 to TRBJ2-1; 7 bases are shared with TRBD1. The CDR3 loop spans 15 amino acids. Germline lookup yields CDR1 SGHTA and CDR2 FQGNSA. The ends lost 5 bases at V and 6 bases at J; junction bases unmatched: 10.

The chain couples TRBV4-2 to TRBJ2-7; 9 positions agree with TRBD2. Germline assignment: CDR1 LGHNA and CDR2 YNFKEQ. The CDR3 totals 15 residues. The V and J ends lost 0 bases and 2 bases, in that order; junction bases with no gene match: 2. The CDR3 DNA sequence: TGTGCCAGCAGCCAAGAGCGGGAGGGAACCTACGAGCAGTACTTC. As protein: CASSQEREGTYEQYF.

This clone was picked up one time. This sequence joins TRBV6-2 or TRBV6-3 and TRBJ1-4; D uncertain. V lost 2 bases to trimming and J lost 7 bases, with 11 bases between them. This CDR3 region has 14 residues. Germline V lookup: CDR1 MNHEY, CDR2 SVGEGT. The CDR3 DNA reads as TGTGCCAGCAGTTACGAGGGAAGGAGTGAAAAACTGTTTTTT. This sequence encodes CASSYEGRSEKLFF.

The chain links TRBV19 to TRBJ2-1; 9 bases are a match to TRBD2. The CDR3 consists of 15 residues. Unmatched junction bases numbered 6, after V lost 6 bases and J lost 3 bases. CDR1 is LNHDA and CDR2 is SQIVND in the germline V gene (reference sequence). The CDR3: CASSTGLAIYNEQFF. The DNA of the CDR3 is TGTGCCAGTAGCACGGGACTAGCAATCTACAATGAGCAGTTCTTC.

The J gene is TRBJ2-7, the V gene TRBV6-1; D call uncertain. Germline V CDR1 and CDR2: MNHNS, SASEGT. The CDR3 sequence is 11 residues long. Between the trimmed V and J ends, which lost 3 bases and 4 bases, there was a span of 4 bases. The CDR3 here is CASSERYEQYF. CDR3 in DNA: TGTGCCAGCAGTGAGAGATACGAGCAGTACTTC.

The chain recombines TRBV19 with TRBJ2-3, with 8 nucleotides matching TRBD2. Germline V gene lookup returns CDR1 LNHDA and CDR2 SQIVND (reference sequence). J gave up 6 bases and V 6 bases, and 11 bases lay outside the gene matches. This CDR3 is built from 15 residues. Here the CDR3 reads CASSPGGGASDTQYF. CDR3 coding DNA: TGTGCCAGTAGCCCCGGGGGGGGCGCTTCGGATACGCAGTATTTT.

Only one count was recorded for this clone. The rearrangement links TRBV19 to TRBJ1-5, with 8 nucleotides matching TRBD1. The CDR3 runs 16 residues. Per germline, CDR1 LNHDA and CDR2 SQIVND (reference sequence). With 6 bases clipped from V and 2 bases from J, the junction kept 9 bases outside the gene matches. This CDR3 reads CASRAGDRLGNQPQHF. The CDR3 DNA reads TGTGCCAGTAGGGCTGGGGACAGGTTGGGCAATCAGCCCCAGCATTTT.

The CDR3: CASSVVGGGSTEAFF. The DNA of the CDR3 is TGTGCCAGCAGCGTAGTGGGGGGTGGAAGTACTGAAGCTTTCTTT. The rearrangement links TRBV9 to TRBJ1-1; a possible D gene is TRBD1 (5 bases). Germline-derived CDR1 and CDR2 are SGDLS and YYNGEE. Between the trimmed V and J ends, which lost 0 bases and 5 bases, there was a span of 14 bases. The CDR3 contains 15 residues.

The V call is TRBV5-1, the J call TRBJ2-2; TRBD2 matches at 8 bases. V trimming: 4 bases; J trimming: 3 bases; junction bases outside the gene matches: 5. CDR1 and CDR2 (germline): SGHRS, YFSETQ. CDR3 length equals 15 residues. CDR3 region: CASSSGSADTGELFF. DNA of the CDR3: TGCGCCAGCAGCAGCGGGAGCGCGGACACCGGGGAGCTGTTTTTT.

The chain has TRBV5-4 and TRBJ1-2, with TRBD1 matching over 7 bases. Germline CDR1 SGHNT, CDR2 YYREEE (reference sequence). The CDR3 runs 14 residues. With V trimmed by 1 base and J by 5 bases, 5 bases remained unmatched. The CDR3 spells CASSLKGGLYGYTF. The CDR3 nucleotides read TGTGCCAGCAGCTTGAAAGGGGGCCTGTATGGCTACACCTTC.

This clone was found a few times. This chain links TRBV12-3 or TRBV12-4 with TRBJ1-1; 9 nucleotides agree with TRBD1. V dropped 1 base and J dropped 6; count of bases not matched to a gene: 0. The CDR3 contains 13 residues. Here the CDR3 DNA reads TGTGCCAGCAGTTTAGGGACAGGGGCTGAAGCTTTCTTT. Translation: CASSLGTGAEAFF.

The CDR3 here is CASSQGQIEAFF. CDR3 bases: TGTGCCAGCAGTCAGGGACAGATTGAAGCTTTCTTT. The chain links TRBV12-3 or TRBV12-4 to TRBJ1-1; 7 positions agree with TRBD1. This CDR3 has 12 amino acids. Germline trimming cut 5 bases from V and 7 bases from J; bases unmatched to any gene: 4.

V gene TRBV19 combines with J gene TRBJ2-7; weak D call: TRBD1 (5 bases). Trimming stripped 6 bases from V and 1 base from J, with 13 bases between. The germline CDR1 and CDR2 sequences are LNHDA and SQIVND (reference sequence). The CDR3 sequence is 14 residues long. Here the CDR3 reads CASRPSGFSYEQYF. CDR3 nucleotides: TGTGCCAGTAGGCCTTCAGGGTTTTCCTACGAGCAGTACTTC.

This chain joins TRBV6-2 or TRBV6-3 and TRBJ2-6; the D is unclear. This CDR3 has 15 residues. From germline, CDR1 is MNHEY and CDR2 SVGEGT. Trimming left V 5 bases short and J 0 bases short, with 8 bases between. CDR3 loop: CASSAPGSGANVLTF. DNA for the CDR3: TGTGCCAGCAGTGCACCAGGCTCTGGGGCCAACGTCCTGACTTTC.

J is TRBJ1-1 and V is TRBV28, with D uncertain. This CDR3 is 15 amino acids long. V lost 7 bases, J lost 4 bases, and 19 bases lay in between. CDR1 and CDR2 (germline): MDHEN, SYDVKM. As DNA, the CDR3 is TGTGCCAGCACCTCACCCCATATCGGCGGCACTGAAGCTTTCTTT. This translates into CASTSPHIGGTEAFF.